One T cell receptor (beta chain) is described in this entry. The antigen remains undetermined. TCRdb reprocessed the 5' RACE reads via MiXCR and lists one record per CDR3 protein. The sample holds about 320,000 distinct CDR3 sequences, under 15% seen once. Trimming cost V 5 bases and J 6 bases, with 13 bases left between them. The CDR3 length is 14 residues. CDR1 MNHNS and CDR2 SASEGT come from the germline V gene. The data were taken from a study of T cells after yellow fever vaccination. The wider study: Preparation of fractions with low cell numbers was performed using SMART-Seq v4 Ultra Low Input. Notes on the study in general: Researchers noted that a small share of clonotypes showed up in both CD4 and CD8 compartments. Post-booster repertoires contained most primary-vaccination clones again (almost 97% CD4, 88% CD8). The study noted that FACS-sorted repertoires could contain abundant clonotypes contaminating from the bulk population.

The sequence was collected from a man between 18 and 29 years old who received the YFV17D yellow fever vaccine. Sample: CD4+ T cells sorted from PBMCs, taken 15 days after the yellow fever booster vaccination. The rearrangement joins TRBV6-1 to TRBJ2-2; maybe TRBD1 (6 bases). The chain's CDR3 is CASSSRQVAGELFF. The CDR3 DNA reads TGTGCCAGCAGTTCGAGACAGGTTGCCGGGGAGCTGTTTTTT.